A single sample gave rise to the 2 T cell receptor beta chains below, sequenced in a study of blood T cell repertoires in COVID-19. The assay was immunoSEQ multiplex PCR, and TCRdb's table has in-frame clones only and misses some. The data show around 230,000 clones, about 87% seen once. The sequenced material came from PBMCs or T cells enriched from blood (not recorded which). These TCRs come from a woman in her twenties or thirties who had recovered from COVID-19.

V and J are TRBV5-1 and TRBJ2-3, with 8 bases aligning to TRBD2. Germline assignment: CDR1 SGHRS and CDR2 YFSETQ. The CDR3 runs to 13 residues. Trimming cost V 7 bases and J 4 bases; bases outside gene matches: 5. CDR3 sequence reads: CASGGGGPDTQYF. DNA for the CDR3: TGCGCCAGCGGCGGCGGGGGGCCAGATACGCAGTATTTT.

The CDR3 reads CASSSSVGTDTQYF. In DNA form, the CDR3 reads TGCGCCAGCAGCTCCTCAGTGGGCACAGATACGCAGTATTTT. V usage is TRBV5-1 and J usage is TRBJ2-3; no clear D gene. The V gene's germline CDR1 is SGHRS and CDR2 YFSETQ. Deletions cut 3 bases from V and 1 base from J, with 9 bases between. The CDR3 sequence is 14 residues long.